The entry that follows covers one TCR beta chain sequence. Its antigen is not known. Germline assignment: CDR1 SNHLY and CDR2 FYNNEI. The CDR3 length is 17 residues. V gave up 2 bases and J gave up 0 bases, with 16 bases separating them. The data were taken from a study of T-cell reconstitution after alpha-beta-depleted transplantation in children. Whole-study results and caveats: A year post-transplant, T-cell counts and diversity derived mostly from newly produced T cells. Surviving recipient T cells and intrathymic progenitors accounted for some patients' high TCRbeta diversity at day 60. Expanded graft clones numbering several hundred reportedly gave rise to alpha-beta T cells about two months after transplant.

Library preparation (for TCRbeta) was performed with unique molecular identifiers. TCRdb processed the PCR reads anew with MiXCR; each CDR3 protein has one entry. The sample lists tens of thousands of distinct CDR3 sequences; 50% to 55% were seen once. Sequencing was performed on peripheral blood, taken before TCRalphabeta/CD19-depleted stem cell transplant. V and J are TRBV2 and TRBJ2-5; D might be TRBD1 or TRBD2, each matching 6 bases. This TCR was sampled from a boy under two years old with SCID, due to receive a stem cell transplant. The CDR3 nucleotides read TGTGCCAGCAGTGAAAGGATCTCACGGGGGCACCAAGAGACCCAGTACTTC. Translation gives CASSERISRGHQETQYF.